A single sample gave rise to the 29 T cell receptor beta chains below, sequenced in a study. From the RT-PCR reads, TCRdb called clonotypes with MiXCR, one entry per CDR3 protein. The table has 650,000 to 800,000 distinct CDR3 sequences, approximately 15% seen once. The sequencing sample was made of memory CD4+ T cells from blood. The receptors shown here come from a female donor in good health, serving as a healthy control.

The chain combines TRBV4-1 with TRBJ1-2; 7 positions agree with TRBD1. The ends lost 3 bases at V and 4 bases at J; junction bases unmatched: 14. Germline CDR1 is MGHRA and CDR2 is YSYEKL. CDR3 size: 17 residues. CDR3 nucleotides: TGCGCCAGCAGCCATCCTGACAGGGCCAGGAGTAGCTATGGCTACACCTTC. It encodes CASSHPDRARSSYGYTF.

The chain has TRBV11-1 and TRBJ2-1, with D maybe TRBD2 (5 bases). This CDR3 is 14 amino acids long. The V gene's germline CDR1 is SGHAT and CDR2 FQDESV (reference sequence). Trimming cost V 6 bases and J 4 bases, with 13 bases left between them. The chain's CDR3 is CASSPQRGYNEQFF. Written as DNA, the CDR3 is TGTGCCAGCAGTCCCCAACGGGGTTACAATGAGCAGTTCTTC.

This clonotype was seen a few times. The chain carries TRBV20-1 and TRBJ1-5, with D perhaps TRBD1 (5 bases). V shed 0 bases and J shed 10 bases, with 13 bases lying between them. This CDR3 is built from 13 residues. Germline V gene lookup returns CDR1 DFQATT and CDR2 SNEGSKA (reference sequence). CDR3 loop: CSARDHGGTPQHF. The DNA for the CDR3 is TGCAGTGCTAGAGATCATGGGGGTACTCCCCAGCATTTT.

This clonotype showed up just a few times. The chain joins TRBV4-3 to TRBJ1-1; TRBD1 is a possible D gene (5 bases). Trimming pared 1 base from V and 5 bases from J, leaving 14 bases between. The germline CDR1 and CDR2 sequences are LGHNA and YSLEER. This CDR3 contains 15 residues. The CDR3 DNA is TGCGCCAGCAGCCAAGTGGGCGGGGGAGGAACTGAAGCTTTCTTT. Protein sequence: CASSQVGGGGTEAFF.

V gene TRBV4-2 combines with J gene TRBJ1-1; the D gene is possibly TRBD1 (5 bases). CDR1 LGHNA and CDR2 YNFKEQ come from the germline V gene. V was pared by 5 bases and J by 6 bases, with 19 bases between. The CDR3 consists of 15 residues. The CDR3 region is CASSTAGGSGSEAFF. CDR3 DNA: TGTGCCAGCAGCACGGCGGGGGGTTCGGGCTCTGAAGCTTTCTTT.

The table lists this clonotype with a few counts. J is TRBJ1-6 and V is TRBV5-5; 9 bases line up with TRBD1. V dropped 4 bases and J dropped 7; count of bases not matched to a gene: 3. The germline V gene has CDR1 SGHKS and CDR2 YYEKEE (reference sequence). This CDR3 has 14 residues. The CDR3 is CASSGTGLNSPLHF. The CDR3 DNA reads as TGTGCCAGCAGCGGGACAGGGCTGAATTCACCCCTCCACTTT. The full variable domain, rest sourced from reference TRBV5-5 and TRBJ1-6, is DAGVTQSPTHLIKTRGQQVTLRCSPISGHKSVSWYQQVLGQGPQFIFQYYEKEERGRGNFPDRFSARQFPNYSSELNVNALLLGDSALYLCASSGTGLNSPLHFGNGTRLTVT.

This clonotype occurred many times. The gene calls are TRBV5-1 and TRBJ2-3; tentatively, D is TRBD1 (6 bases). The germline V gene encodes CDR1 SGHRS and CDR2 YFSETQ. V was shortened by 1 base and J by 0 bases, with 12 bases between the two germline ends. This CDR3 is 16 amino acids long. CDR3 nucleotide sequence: TGCGCCAGCAGCTTGACAGGGCGCACTAGCACAGATACGCAGTATTTT. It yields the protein CASSLTGRTSTDTQYF.

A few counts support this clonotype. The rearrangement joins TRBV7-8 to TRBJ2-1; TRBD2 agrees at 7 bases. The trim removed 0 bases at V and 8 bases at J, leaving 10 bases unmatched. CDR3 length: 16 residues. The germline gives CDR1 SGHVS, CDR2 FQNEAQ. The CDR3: CASSLARGGRGHEQFF. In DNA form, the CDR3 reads TGTGCCAGCAGCTTAGCCCGTGGCGGGAGAGGGCATGAGCAGTTCTTC.

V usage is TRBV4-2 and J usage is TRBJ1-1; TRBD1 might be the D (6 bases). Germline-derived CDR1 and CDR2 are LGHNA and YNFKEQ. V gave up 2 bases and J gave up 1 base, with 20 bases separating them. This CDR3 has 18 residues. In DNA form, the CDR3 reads TGTGCCAGCAGCCAAACCGATTCCCGTGACAGGCCGAACACTGAAGCTTTCTTT. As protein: CASSQTDSRDRPNTEAFF.

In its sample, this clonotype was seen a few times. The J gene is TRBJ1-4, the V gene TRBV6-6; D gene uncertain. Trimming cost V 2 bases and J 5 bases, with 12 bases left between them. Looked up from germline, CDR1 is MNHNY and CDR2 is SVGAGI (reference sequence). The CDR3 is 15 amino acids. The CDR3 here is CASSYPVDLNEKLFF. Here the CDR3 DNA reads TGTGCCAGCAGTTACCCCGTGGATTTGAATGAAAAACTGTTTTTT.

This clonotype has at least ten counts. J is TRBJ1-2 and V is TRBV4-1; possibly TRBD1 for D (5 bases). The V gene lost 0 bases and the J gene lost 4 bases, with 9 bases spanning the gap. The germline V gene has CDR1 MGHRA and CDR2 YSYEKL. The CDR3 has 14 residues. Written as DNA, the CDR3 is TGCGCCAGCAGCCAAGACCAGGGTACCTATGGCTACACCTTC. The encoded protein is CASSQDQGTYGYTF.

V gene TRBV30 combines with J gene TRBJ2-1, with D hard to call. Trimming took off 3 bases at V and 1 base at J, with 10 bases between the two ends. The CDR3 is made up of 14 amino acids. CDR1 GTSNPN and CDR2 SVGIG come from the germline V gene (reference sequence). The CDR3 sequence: CAWRAKWSYNEQFF. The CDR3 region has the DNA TGTGCCTGGAGGGCGAAGTGGTCCTACAATGAGCAGTTCTTC.

CDR3 DNA: TGCAGTGCTAGTAGCTCAAGTCGAGGCTGGGACACTGAAGCTTTCTTT. It encodes CSASSSSRGWDTEAFF. The V call is TRBV20-1, the J call TRBJ1-1; D not resolved. The length of the CDR3 is 16 residues. Germline V gene sequence: CDR1 DFQATT, CDR2 SNEGSKA (reference sequence). Between the trimmed V and J ends, which lost 3 bases and 3 bases, there was a span of 20 bases.

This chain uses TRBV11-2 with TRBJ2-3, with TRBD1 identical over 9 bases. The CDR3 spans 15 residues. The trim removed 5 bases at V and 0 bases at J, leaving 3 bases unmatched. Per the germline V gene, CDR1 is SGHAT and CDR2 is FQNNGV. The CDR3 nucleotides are TGTGCCAGCAGCGGACAGGGGTTTAGCACAGATACGCAGTATTTT. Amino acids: CASSGQGFSTDTQYF. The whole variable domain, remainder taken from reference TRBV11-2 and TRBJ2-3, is EAGVAQSPRYKIIEKRQSVAFWCNPISGHATLYWYQQILGQGPKLLIQFQNNGVVDDSQLPKDRFSAERLKGVDSTLKIQPAKLEDSAVYLCASSGQGFSTDTQYFGPGTRLTVL.

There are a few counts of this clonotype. CDR3 in amino acids: CASSQDPAGVTEAFF. The DNA of the CDR3 is TGTGCCAGCAGCCAAGATCCGGCAGGGGTCACTGAAGCTTTCTTT. The chain joins TRBV3-1 to TRBJ1-1; D perhaps matches TRBD1 (6 bases). Trimming removed 0 bases at V and 4 bases at J, with 12 bases between. This CDR3 is 15 amino acids long. The germline V gene has CDR1 LGHDT and CDR2 YNNKEL (reference sequence).

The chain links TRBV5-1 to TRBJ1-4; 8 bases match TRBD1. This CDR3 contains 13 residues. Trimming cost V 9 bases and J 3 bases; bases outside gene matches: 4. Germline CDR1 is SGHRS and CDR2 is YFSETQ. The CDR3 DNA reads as TGCGCCACCCGGACAGGGTCTAATGAAAAACTGTTTTTT. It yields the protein CATRTGSNEKLFF.

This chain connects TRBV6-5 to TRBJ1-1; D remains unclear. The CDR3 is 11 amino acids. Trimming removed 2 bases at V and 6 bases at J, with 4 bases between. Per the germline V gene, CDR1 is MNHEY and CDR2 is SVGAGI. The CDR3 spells CASSYQAEAFF. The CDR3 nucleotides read TGTGCCAGCAGTTACCAGGCTGAAGCTTTCTTT.

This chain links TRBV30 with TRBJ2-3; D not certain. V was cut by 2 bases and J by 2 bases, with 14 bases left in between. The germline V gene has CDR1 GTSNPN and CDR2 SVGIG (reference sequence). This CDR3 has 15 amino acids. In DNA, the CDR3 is TGTGCCTGGAGTCAGTTAGGACGGCACACAGATACGCAGTATTTT. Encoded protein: CAWSQLGRHTDTQYF.

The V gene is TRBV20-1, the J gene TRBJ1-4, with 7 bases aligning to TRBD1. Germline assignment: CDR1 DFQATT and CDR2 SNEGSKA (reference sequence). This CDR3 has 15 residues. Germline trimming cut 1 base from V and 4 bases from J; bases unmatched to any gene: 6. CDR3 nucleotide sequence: TGCAGTGCTAGAGTGGAGGGACAGCATAATGAAAAACTGTTTTTT. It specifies CSARVEGQHNEKLFF.

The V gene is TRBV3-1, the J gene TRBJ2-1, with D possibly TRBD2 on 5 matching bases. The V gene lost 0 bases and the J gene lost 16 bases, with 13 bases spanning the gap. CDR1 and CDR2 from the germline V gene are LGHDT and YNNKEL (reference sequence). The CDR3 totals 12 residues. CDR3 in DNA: TGTGCCAGCAGCCAAGACGCCGGGAACAAATTCTTC. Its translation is CASSQDAGNKFF.

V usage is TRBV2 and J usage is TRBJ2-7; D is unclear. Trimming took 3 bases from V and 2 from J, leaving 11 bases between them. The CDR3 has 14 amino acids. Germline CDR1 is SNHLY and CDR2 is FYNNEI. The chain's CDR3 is CASSERPGPYEQYF. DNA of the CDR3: TGTGCCAGCAGTGAGCGGCCCGGGCCCTACGAGCAGTACTTC.

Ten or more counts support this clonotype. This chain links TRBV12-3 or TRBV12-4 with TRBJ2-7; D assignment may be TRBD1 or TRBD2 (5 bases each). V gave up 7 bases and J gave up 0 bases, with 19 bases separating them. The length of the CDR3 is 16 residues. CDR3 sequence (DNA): TGTGCCAGCACCGGTGGGGGTGGCCTATACTCCTACGAGCAGTACTTC. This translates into CASTGGGGLYSYEQYF.

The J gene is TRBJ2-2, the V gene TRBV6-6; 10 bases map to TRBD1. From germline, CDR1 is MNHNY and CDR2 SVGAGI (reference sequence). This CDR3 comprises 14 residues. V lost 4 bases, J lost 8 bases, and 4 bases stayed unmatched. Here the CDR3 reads CASSFDRGQGELFF. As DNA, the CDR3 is TGTGCCAGCAGTTTCGACAGGGGGCAAGGGGAGCTGTTTTTT.

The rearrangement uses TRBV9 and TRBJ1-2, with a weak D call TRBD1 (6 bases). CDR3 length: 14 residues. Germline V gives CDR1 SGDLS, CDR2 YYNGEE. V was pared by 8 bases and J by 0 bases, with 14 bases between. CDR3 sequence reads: CASNRVGTNYGYTF. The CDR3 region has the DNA TGTGCCAGTAACAGGGTTGGGACTAACTATGGCTACACCTTC.

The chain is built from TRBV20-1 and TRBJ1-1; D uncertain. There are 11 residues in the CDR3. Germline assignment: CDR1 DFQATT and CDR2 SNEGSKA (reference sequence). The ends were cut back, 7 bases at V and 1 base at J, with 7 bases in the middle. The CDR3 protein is CSVGSNTEAFF. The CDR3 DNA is TGCAGTGTAGGATCGAACACTGAAGCTTTCTTT.

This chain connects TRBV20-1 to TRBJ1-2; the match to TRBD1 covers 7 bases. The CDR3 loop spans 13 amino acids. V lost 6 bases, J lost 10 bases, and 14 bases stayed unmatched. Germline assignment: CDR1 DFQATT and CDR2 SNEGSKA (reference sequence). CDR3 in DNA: TGCAGTGCCCCTCGGGACAGCGGAAAGGACTACACCTTC. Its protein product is CSAPRDSGKDYTF.

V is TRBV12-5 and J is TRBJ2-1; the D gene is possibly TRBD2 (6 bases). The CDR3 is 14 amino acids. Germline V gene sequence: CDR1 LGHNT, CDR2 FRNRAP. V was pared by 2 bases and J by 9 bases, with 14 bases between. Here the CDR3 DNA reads TGTGCTAGTGGTTTGACCTCGGGAGCCGTTGAGCAGTTCTTC. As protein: CASGLTSGAVEQFF. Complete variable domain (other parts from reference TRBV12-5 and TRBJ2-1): DARVTQTPRHKVTEMGQEVTMRCQPILGHNTVFWYRQTMMQGLELLAYFRNRAPLDDSGMPKDRFSAEMPDATLATLKIQPSEPRDSAVYFCASGLTSGAVEQFFGPGTRLTVL.

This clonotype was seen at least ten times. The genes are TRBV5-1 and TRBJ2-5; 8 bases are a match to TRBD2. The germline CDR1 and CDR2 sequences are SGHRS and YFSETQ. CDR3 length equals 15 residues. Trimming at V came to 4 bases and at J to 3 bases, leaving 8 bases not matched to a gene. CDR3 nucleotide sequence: TGCGCCAGCAGCAACAAACCGGGACTAGAAGAGACCCAGTACTTC. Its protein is CASSNKPGLEETQYF.

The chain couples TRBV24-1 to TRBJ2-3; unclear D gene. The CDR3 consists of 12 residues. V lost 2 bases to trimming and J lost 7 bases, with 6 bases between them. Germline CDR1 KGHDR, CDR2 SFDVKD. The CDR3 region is CATSDSQNTQYF. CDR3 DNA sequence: TGTGCCACCAGTGATTCACAGAATACGCAGTATTTT.